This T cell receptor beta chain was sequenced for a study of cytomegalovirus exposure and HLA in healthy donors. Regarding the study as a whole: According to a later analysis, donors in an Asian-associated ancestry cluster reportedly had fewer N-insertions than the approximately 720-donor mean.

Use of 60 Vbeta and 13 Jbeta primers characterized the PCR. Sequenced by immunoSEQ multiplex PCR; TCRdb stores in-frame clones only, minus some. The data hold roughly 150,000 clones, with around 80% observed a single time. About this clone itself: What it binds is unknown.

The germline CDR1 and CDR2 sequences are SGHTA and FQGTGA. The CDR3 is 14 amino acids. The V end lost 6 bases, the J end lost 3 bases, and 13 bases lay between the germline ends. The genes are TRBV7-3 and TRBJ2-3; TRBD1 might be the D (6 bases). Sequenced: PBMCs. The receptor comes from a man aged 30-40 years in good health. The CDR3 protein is CASRAGVFTDTQYF. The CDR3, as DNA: TGTGCCAGCAGAGCAGGGGTGTTTACAGATACGCAGTATTTT.